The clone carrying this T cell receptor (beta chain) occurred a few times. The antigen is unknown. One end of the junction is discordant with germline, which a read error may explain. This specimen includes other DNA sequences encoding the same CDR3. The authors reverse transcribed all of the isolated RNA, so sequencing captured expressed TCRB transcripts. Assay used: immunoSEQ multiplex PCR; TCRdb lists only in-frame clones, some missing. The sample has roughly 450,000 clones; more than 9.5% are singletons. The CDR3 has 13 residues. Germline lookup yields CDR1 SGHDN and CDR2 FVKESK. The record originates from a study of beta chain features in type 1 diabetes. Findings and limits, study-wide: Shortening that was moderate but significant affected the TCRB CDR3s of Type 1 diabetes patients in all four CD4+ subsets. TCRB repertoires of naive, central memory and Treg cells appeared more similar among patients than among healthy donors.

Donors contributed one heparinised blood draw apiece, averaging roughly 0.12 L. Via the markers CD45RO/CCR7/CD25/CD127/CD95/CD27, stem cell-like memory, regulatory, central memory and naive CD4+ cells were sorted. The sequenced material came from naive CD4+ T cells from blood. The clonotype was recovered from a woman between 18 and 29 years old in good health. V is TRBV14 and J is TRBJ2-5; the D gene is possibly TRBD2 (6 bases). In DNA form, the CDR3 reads TGCGCCAGCAGCCACGGGGGCCAAGAGACCCAGTACTTC. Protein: CASSHGGQETQYF. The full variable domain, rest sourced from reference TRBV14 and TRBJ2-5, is EAGVTQFPSHSVIEKGQTVTLRCDPISGHDNLYWYRRVMGKEIKFLLHFVKESKQDESGMPNNRFLAERTGGTYSTLKVQPAELEDSGVYFCASSHGGQETQYFGPGTRLLVL.